These T cell receptor beta chains were read from a single sample in a study of Graves' ophthalmopathy and Graves' hyperthyroidism. TCRdb passed the multiplex PCR reads through MiXCR, listing each CDR3 protein once. Of under 350,000 distinct CDR3 sequences in the sample, under 20% are singletons; the top ten hold around an eighth. Sequencing was done on a sample of peripheral blood. The receptors were sampled from an adult man with Graves' ophthalmopathy. Each CDR3 is given with its conserved first and last residue. D genes are given only for firm matches. Clone size, where shown, is once, few, many, or a class for clones that have expanded.

>.|.|TRBJ2-7|TRBV11-1
CASSLTGYSYEQYF
TGTGCCAGCAGCTTAACGGGATACTCCTACGAGCAGTACTTC
>.|TRBD1|TRBJ2-5|TRBV29-1
CSATAQGDQETQYF
TGCAGCGCCACTGCCCAGGGGGACCAAGAGACCCAGTACTTC
>many|.|TRBJ1-5|TRBV4-2
CASSQEEGWQPQHF
TGTGCCAGCAGCCAAGAGGAGGGTTGGCAGCCCCAGCATTTT
>few|TRBD1|TRBJ2-2|TRBV30
CAWSAAGQVNTGELFF
TGTGCCTGGAGTGCCGCCGGACAGGTGAACACCGGGGAGCTGTTTTTT
>many|.|TRBJ2-7|TRBV5-1
CASSLGGSGPSYEQYF
TGCGCCAGCAGCTTGGGAGGGAGCGGGCCCTCCTACGAGCAGTACTTC
>many|.|TRBJ2-3|TRBV10-1
CASSESSQATDTQYF
TGCGCCAGCAGTGAGTCGTCACAGGCCACAGATACGCAGTATTTT
>many|.|TRBJ2-5|TRBV28
CASSLGRTQAETQYF
TGTGCCAGCAGCTTAGGTCGGACGCAGGCAGAGACCCAGTACTTC
>once|TRBD1|TRBJ2-7|TRBV12-3/TRBV12-4
CASSLGRRQGRYEQYF
TGTGCCAGCAGTTTAGGAAGGAGACAGGGGCGATACGAGCAGTACTTC
>many|.|TRBJ2-7|TRBV30
CAWSVTSGNEQYF
TGTGCCTGGAGTGTAACCTCAGGGAACGAGCAGTACTTC
>many|TRBD2|TRBJ2-2|TRBV11-1
CASSIPGGGLYTGELFF
TGTGCCAGCAGCATCCCAGGCGGGGGGCTATACACCGGGGAGCTGTTTTTT
>many|TRBD1|TRBJ1-2|TRBV3-1
CASSQRDRGPQNYGYTF
TGTGCCAGCAGCCAAAGGGACAGGGGGCCTCAGAACTATGGCTACACCTTC
>many|TRBD2|TRBJ2-2|TRBV6-5
CASSPPRGGYTGELFF
TGTGCCAGCAGTCCCCCGCGCGGGGGGTACACCGGGGAGCTGTTTTTT
>many|.|TRBJ2-6|TRBV6-2/TRBV6-3
CASSYVGVTNVLTF
TGTGCCAGCAGTTACGTAGGGGTGACCAACGTCCTGACTTTC
>.|TRBD1|TRBJ2-5|TRBV20-1
CSAPGQGQETQYF
TGCAGTGCCCCGGGACAGGGACAAGAGACCCAGTACTTC
>.|.|TRBJ2-7|TRBV4-2
CASSLRTDSYEQYF
TGTGCCAGCAGCCTCCGGACAGACTCCTACGAGCAGTACTTC
>.|.|TRBJ2-5|TRBV19
CASSYRDNHLLQETQYF
TGTGCCAGTAGTTACCGGGACAACCATCTACTCCAAGAGACCCAGTACTTC
>many|TRBD2|TRBJ2-5|TRBV4-1
CASTSTAAGGRETQYF
TGCGCCAGCACCTCAACCGCGGCGGGAGGGAGAGAGACCCAGTACTTC
>many|.|TRBJ1-2|TRBV4-2
CASSQSRGGNYGYTF
TGTGCCAGCAGCCAATCTAGGGGTGGTAACTATGGCTACACCTTC
>many|.|TRBJ2-5|TRBV30
CAWARRQQETQYF
TGTGCCTGGGCGCGACGGCAACAAGAGACCCAGTACTTC
>many|.|TRBJ2-2|TRBV2
CASSELDSINTGELFF
TGTGCCAGCAGTGAACTGGACAGTATAAACACCGGGGAGCTGTTTTTT
>many|.|TRBJ2-7|TRBV20-1
CSASRLDSYEQYF
TGCAGTGCTAGTCGGCTAGATTCCTACGAGCAGTACTTC
>few|.|TRBJ2-7|TRBV6-1
CASSLASNEQYF
TGTGCCAGCAGTCTTGCGTCGAACGAGCAGTACTTC
>many|TRBD2|TRBJ2-7|TRBV20-1
CSARGDSYEQYF
TGCAGTGCCCGGGGGGACTCCTACGAGCAGTACTTC
>.|.|TRBJ2-5|TRBV6-1
CASSDPIFLGGETQYF
TGTGCCAGCAGTGACCCTATATTCCTCGGGGGAGAGACCCAGTACTTC
>many|.|TRBJ2-7|TRBV6-2/TRBV6-3
CASSYPRGSYEQYF
TGTGCCAGCAGTTACCCCAGGGGATCCTACGAGCAGTACTTC
>many|TRBD1|TRBJ2-2|TRBV5-1
CASSPRDSLNTGELFF
TGCGCCAGCAGCCCAAGGGACAGCCTGAACACCGGGGAGCTGTTTTTT
>many|.|TRBJ2-7|TRBV3-1
CASSQDRLSYEQYF
TGTGCCAGCAGCCAAGACAGGCTCAGCTACGAGCAGTACTTC
>many|.|TRBJ2-7|TRBV20-1
CSAESWEQGASSPYEQYF
TGCAGTGCTGAGTCCTGGGAACAAGGGGCGAGTAGCCCCTACGAGCAGTACTTC
>many|TRBD1|TRBJ1-1|TRBV6-1
CASRVDRAWATEAFF
TGTGCCAGCAGGGTGGACAGGGCTTGGGCCACTGAAGCTTTCTTT
>many|.|TRBJ2-2|TRBV7-9
CASSSLASNTGELFF
TGTGCCAGCAGCTCTCTAGCGTCGAACACCGGGGAGCTGTTTTTT
>many|.|TRBJ1-1|TRBV12-3/TRBV12-4
CASSLYSRPEAFF
TGTGCCAGCAGTTTATACTCCAGGCCGGAAGCTTTCTTT
>many|.|TRBJ1-1|TRBV19
CASSIDRTRVTEAFF
TGTGCCAGTAGTATCGACAGGACGCGGGTCACTGAAGCTTTCTTT
>.|.|TRBJ2-7|TRBV4-1
CASSQDGTTYEQYF
TGCGCCAGCAGCCAAGATGGAACAACCTACGAGCAGTACTTC
>many|.|TRBJ2-7|TRBV11-2
CASSLESTRKYEQYF
TGTGCCAGCAGCTTAGAATCCACTAGGAAGTACGAGCAGTACTTC
>many|.|TRBJ1-1|TRBV30
CAWRPGRRSTEAFF
TGTGCCTGGCGCCCGGGGAGAAGGAGCACTGAAGCTTTCTTT
>.|.|TRBJ1-1|TRBV28
CASTPGGSWGTEAFF
TGTGCCAGCACTCCGGGGGGGTCGTGGGGCACTGAAGCTTTCTTT
>many|TRBD2|TRBJ2-7|TRBV6-1
CASNQGGRAYEQYF
TGTGCCAGCAACCAAGGCGGGAGGGCCTACGAGCAGTACTTC
>many|.|TRBJ1-2|TRBV6-5
CASSYETPSSSYGYTF
TGTGCCAGCAGTTACGAGACTCCCAGCTCCTCCTATGGCTACACCTTC
>many|TRBD1|TRBJ2-7|TRBV5-1
CASSLVGQGEAYEQYF
TGCGCCAGCAGCTTAGTTGGACAGGGTGAGGCCTACGAGCAGTACTTC
>many|.|TRBJ2-7|TRBV30
CACPGGLPLCEQYF
TGTGCCTGTCCAGGGGGGCTTCCCCTTTGCGAGCAGTACTTC
>few|TRBD2|TRBJ2-7|TRBV6-2/TRBV6-3
CASRSGGGDYEQYF
TGTGCCAGCAGGTCGGGAGGGGGGGACTACGAGCAGTACTTC
>many|TRBD2|TRBJ2-5|TRBV30
CAWEPGLGNPGTQYF
TGTGCCTGGGAGCCGGGACTAGGGAATCCGGGGACCCAGTACTTC
>many|.|TRBJ2-7|TRBV11-2
CASSPRRTSYEQYF
TGTGCCAGCAGCCCTCGGCGGACTTCCTACGAGCAGTACTTC
>many|.|TRBJ2-7|TRBV28
CASSPYSGTPEQYF
TGTGCCAGCAGCCCGTATTCGGGTACCCCCGAGCAGTACTTC